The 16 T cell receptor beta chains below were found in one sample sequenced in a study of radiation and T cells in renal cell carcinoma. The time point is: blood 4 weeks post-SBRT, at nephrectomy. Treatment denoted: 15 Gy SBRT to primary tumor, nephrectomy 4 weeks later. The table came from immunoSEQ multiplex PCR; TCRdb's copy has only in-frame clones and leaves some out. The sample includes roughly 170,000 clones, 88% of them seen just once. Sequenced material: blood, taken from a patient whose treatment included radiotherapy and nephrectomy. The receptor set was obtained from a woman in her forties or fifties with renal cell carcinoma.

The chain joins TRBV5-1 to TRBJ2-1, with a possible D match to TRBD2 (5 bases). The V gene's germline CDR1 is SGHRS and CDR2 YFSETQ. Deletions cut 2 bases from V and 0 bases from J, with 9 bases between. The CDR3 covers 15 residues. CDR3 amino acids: CASSFSASSYNEQFF. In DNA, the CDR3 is TGCGCCAGCAGCTTTAGCGCGAGCTCCTACAATGAGCAGTTCTTC.

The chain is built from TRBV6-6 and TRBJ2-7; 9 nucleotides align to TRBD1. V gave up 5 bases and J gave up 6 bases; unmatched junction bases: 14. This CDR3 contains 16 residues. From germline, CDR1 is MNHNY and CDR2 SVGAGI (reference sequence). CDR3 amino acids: CASSALGTGLGSEQYF. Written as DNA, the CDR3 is TGTGCCAGCAGTGCGCTAGGGACAGGGTTGGGTAGCGAGCAGTACTTC.

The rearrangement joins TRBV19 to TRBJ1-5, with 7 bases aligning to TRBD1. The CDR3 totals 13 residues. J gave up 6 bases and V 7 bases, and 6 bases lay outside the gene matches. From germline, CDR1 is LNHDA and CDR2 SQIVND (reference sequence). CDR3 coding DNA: TGTGCCAGTACTGGGACAGACCCTCAGCCCCAGCATTTT. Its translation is CASTGTDPQPQHF. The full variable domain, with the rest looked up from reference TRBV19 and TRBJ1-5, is DGGITQSPKYLFRKEGQNVTLSCEQNLNHDAMYWYRQDPGQGLRLIYYSQIVNDFQKGDIAEGYSVSREKKESFPLTVTSAQKNPTAFYLCASTGTDPQPQHFGDGTRLSIL.

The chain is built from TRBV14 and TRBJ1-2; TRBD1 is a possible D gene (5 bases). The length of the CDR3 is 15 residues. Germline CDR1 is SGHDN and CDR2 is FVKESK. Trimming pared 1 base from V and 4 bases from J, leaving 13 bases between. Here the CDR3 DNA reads TGTGCCAGCAGCCAAGTTGGTGCCGGGGCCTATGGCTACACCTTC. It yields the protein CASSQVGAGAYGYTF.

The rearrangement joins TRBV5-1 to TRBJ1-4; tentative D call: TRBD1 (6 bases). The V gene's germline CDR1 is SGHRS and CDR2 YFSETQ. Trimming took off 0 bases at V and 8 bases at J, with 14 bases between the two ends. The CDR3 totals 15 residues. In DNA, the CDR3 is TGCGCCAGCAGCTTGGAGGGCAGGGGAGGCGAAAAACTGTTTTTT. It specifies CASSLEGRGGEKLFF.

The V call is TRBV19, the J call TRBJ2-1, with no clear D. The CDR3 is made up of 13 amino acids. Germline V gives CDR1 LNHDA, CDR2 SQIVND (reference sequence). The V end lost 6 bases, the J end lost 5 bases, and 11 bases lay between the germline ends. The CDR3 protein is CASSLRADNEQFF. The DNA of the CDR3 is TGTGCCAGTAGCCTCCGGGCGGACAATGAGCAGTTCTTC.

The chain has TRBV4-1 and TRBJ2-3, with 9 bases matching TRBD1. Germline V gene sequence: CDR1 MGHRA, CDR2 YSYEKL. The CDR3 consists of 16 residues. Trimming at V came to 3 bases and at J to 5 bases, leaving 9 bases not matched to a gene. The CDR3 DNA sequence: TGCGCCAGCAGCCATGTACCGGGACAGGGATTAGATACGCAGTATTTT. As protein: CASSHVPGQGLDTQYF.

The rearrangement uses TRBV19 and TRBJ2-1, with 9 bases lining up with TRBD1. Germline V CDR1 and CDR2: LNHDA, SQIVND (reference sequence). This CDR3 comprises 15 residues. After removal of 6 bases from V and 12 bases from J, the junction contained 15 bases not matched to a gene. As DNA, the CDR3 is TGTGCCAGTAGCTCGACAGGGGGGTCAGACAATACGCAGTTCTTC. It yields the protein CASSSTGGSDNTQFF.

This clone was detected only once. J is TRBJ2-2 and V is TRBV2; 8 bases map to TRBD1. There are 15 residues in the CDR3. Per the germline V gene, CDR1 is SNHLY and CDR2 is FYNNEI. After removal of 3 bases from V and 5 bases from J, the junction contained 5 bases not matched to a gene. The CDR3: CASSEDRVRTGELFF. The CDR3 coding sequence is TGTGCCAGCAGTGAGGACAGGGTACGGACCGGGGAGCTGTTTTTT.

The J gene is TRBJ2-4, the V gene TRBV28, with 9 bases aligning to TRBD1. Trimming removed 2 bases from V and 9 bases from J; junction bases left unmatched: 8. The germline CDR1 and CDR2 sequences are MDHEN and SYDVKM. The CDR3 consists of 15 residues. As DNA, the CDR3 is TGTGCCAGCAGTTTACCCACCGGACAGGGGATCATTCAGTACTTC. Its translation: CASSLPTGQGIIQYF.

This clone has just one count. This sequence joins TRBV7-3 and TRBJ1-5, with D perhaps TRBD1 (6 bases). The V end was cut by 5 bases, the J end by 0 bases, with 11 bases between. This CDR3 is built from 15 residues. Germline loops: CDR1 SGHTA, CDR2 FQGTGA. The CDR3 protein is CASSTQGYSNQPQHF. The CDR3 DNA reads TGTGCCAGCAGCACCCAGGGGTATAGCAATCAGCCCCAGCATTTT.

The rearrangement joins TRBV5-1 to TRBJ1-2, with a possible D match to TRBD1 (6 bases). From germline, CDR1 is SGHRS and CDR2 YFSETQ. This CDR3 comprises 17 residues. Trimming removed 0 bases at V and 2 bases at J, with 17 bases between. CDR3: CASSLGPGAGSNYGYTF. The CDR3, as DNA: TGCGCCAGCAGCTTGGGTCCGGGGGCCGGGAGCAACTATGGCTACACCTTC.

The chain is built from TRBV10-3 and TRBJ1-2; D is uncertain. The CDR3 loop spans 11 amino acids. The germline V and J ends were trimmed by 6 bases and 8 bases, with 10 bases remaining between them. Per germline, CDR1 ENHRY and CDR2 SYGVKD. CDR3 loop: CAISPLPGYTF. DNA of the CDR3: TGTGCCATCAGCCCCCTGCCAGGCTACACCTTC.

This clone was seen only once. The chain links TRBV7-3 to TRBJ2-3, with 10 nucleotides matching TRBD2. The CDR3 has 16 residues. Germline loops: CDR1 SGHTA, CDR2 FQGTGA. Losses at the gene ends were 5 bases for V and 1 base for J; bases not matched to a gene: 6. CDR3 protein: CASSPIAGGGTDTQYF. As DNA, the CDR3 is TGTGCCAGCAGCCCGATAGCGGGGGGAGGCACAGATACGCAGTATTTT. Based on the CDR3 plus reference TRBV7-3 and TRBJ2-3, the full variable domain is GAGVSQTPSNKVTEKGKYVELRCDPISGHTALYWYRQSLGQGPEFLIYFQGTGAADDSGLPNDRFFAVRPEGSVSTLKIQRTERGDSAVYLCASSPIAGGGTDTQYFGPGTRLTVL.

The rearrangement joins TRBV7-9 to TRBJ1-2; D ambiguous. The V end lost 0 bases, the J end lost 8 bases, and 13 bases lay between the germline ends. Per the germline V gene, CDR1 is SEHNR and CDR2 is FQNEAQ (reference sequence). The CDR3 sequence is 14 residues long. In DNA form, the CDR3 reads TGTGCCAGCAGCTTAGCGGAGGCTGTGGGGGGCTACACCTTC. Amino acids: CASSLAEAVGGYTF.

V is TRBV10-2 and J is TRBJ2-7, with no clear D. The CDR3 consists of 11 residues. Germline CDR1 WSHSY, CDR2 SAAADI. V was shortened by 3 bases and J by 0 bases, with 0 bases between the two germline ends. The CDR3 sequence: CASSDSYEQYF. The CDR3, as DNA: TGCGCCAGCAGTGACTCCTACGAGCAGTACTTC.